The 28 T cell receptor beta chains listed next were all sequenced from one sample in a study of shared clonotypes between healthy human individuals. The naive CD8 population came from CD45RO-negative cells selected for CCR7, without terminally differentiated effector memory CD45RA+ cells. Only in-frame clones appear in the TCRdb table, and some are missing; sequencing was by immunoSEQ multiplex PCR. The sample consists of under 600,000 clones, nearly 98% of them appearing once. Sequencing input: naive CD8+ T cells sorted from blood. These receptors came from a man under 40 in good health.

The chain recombines TRBV6-5 with TRBJ2-5; 12 bases match TRBD1. In germline, CDR1 is MNHEY, CDR2 SVGAGI. The CDR3 length is 15 residues. J was trimmed by 5 bases and V by 6 bases; bases with no gene match: 7. For the CDR3, the DNA is TGTGCCAGCAGCACCCGGGACAGGGGGCAGGAGACCCAGTACTTC. Protein: CASSTRDRGQETQYF.

This clone appeared a single time. V is TRBV2 and J is TRBJ2-7; D uncertain. The V gene's germline CDR1 is SNHLY and CDR2 FYNNEI. The V end was cut by 7 bases, the J end by 0 bases, with 16 bases between. The CDR3 has 15 amino acids. The CDR3 DNA sequence: TGTGCCAGCATCAAGGAAAGACACCCCTCCTACGAGCAGTACTTC. Amino acid sequence: CASIKERHPSYEQYF. The complete variable domain, with remaining parts taken from reference TRBV2 and TRBJ2-7, reads EPEVTQTPSHQVTQMGQEVILRCVPISNHLYFYWYRQILGQKVEFLVSFYNNEISEKSEIFDDQFSVERPDGSNFTLKIRSTKLEDSAMYFCASIKERHPSYEQYFGPGTRLTVT.

As for this clone: In the same sample, other DNA sequences code for this CDR3. The chain combines TRBV7-9 with TRBJ2-3, with D perhaps matching TRBD2 (6 bases). CDR1 SEHNR and CDR2 FQNEAQ come from the germline V gene (reference sequence). The CDR3 is made up of 15 amino acids. V was pared by 5 bases and J by 0 bases, with 12 bases between. The CDR3 sequence: CASSPRDSSTDTQYF. Here the CDR3 DNA reads TGTGCCAGCAGCCCGAGGGACTCAAGCACAGATACGCAGTATTTT.

This clone was observed once. A read error may produce the germline difference seen at one junction end. The chain uses TRBV7-7 and TRBJ2-1; TRBD2 aligns across 11 bases. The CDR3 is 15 amino acids. Germline V lookup: CDR1 SSHAT, CDR2 FNYEAQ (reference sequence). CDR3 DNA: TGTGCTAGCAGCTATCGACTAGCGGGATACAATGAGCAGTTCTTC. The encoded protein is CASSYRLAGYNEQFF.

The chain carries TRBV4-1 and TRBJ1-2; D perhaps matches TRBD1 (5 bases). The germline V gene encodes CDR1 MGHRA and CDR2 YSYEKL. V was clipped by 5 bases and J by 2 bases, with 18 bases between them. The CDR3 totals 16 residues. The CDR3 DNA reads TGCGCCAGCAGCGCCCCCCCGGGGACTGAGAACTATGGCTACACCTTC. Protein: CASSAPPGTENYGYTF.

The gene calls are TRBV7-9 and TRBJ2-7, with a weak D call TRBD2 (6 bases). The CDR3 loop spans 18 amino acids. Germline V gene sequence: CDR1 SEHNR, CDR2 FQNEAQ (reference sequence). Trimming removed 5 bases at V and 3 bases at J, with 26 bases between. CDR3 coding DNA: TGTGCCAGCAGCAGTTCTACCGGGACTCTTATTGTATTCTACGAGCAGTACTTC. Amino acid sequence: CASSSSTGTLIVFYEQYF.

This chain joins TRBV27 and TRBJ2-7; 10 bases line up with TRBD2. Germline V gene data show CDR1 as MNHEY and CDR2 as SMNVEV (reference sequence). Germline trimming cut 4 bases from V and 6 bases from J; bases unmatched to any gene: 15. The CDR3 has 17 residues. The CDR3 is CASSSLPSGRGLCEQYF. Written as DNA, the CDR3 is TGTGCCAGCAGTTCCCTTCCTAGCGGGAGAGGTCTCTGCGAGCAGTACTTC.

The chain links TRBV7-8 to TRBJ1-2; D call uncertain. CDR1 is SGHVS, CDR2 FQNEAQ, per germline. V was shortened by 3 bases and J by 0 bases, with 11 bases between the two germline ends. This CDR3 contains 15 residues. CDR3 in amino acids: CASSLGSGSNYGYTF. DNA of the CDR3: TGTGCCAGCAGCTTGGGCTCTGGATCTAACTATGGCTACACCTTC.

The rearrangement joins TRBV2 to TRBJ2-7; 9 bases align to TRBD1. CDR1 is SNHLY, CDR2 FYNNEI, per germline. With V trimmed by 6 bases and J by 3 bases, 15 bases remained unmatched. The CDR3 sequence is 17 residues long. The CDR3 DNA reads TGTGCCAGCAGGTTTGGGACAGGGTTAGCCCAATACTACGAGCAGTACTTC. Protein: CASRFGTGLAQYYEQYF. Drawing the rest from reference TRBV2 and TRBJ2-7, the complete variable domain is EPEVTQTPSHQVTQMGQEVILRCVPISNHLYFYWYRQILGQKVEFLVSFYNNEISEKSEIFDDQFSVERPDGSNFTLKIRSTKLEDSAMYFCASRFGTGLAQYYEQYFGPGTRLTVT.

The chain links TRBV7-9 to TRBJ2-3; no definite D call. This CDR3 has 13 amino acids. The germline V and J ends were trimmed by 5 bases and 6 bases, with 12 bases remaining between them. Germline values: CDR1 SEHNR, CDR2 FQNEAQ (reference sequence). The CDR3 coding sequence is TGTGCCAGCAGCGCCCGATCGGCCGATACGCAGTATTTT. Translating it yields CASSARSADTQYF. The whole variable domain, filled in from reference TRBV7-9 and TRBJ2-3, reads DTGVSQNPRHKITKRGQNVTFRCDPISEHNRLYWYRQTLGQGPEFLTYFQNEAQLEKSRLLSDRFSAERPKGSFSTLEIQRTEQGDSAMYLCASSARSADTQYFGPGTRLTVL.

The chain carries TRBV5-8 and TRBJ2-3; D may be TRBD2 (6 bases). V lost 8 bases and J 2 bases, leaving 21 bases between the germline ends. Germline CDR1 reads SGHTS; CDR2 reads YDEGEE. The CDR3 runs 16 residues. CDR3: CARAAMRGLFTDTQYF. CDR3 nucleotides: TGTGCCAGAGCAGCGATGAGGGGACTCTTCACAGATACGCAGTATTTT.

The chain employs TRBV6-1 and TRBJ2-7; no clear D. Germline assignment: CDR1 MNHNS and CDR2 SASEGT. CDR3 length equals 11 residues. V was pared by 1 base and J by 6 bases, with 4 bases between. CDR3 loop: CASSEVGEQYF. The CDR3 DNA sequence: TGTGCCAGCAGTGAAGTGGGCGAGCAGTACTTC.

The rearrangement links TRBV9 to TRBJ1-3, with D unresolved. Trimming left V 4 bases short and J 0 bases short, with 26 bases between. Germline loops: CDR1 SGDLS, CDR2 YYNGEE. CDR3 length: 20 residues. The CDR3 DNA reads TGTGCCAGCAGCCACCCAGTACTAGGCGACACCTTAAACTCTGGAAACACCATATATTTT. This encodes CASSHPVLGDTLNSGNTIYF. The full variable domain, its missing parts supplied by reference TRBV9 and TRBJ1-3, is DSGVTQTPKHLITATGQRVTLRCSPRSGDLSVYWYQQSLDQGLQFLIQYYNGEERAKGNILERFSAQQFPDLHSELNLSSLELGDSALYFCASSHPVLGDTLNSGNTIYFGEGSWLTVV.

A single count supports this clone. The chain recombines TRBV4-3 with TRBJ2-1; perhaps TRBD2 as D (6 bases). Trimming cost V 1 base and J 3 bases, with 13 bases left between them. Germline V gene sequence: CDR1 LGHNA, CDR2 YSLEER. The CDR3 consists of 16 residues. The CDR3 is CASSQGVGGLYNEQFF. In DNA form, the CDR3 reads TGCGCCAGCAGCCAAGGGGTGGGAGGCCTCTACAATGAGCAGTTCTTC.

J is TRBJ2-7 and V is TRBV28; TRBD1 might be the D (5 bases). The V end lost 1 base, the J end lost 4 bases, and 20 bases lay between the germline ends. CDR3 size: 17 residues. The germline gives CDR1 MDHEN, CDR2 SYDVKM. The CDR3 DNA is TGTGCCAGCAGTTTATACCAACCACGCAGGGCGGCGTACGAGCAGTACTTC. This codes for CASSLYQPRRAAYEQYF. Supplemented by reference TRBV28 and TRBJ2-7, the full variable domain reads DVKVTQSSRYLVKRTGEKVFLECVQDMDHENMFWYRQDPGLGLRLIYFSYDVKMKEKGDIPEGYSVSREKKERFSLILESASTNQTSMYLCASSLYQPRRAAYEQYFGPGTRLTVT.

The chain links TRBV30 to TRBJ2-7; possibly TRBD2 for D (5 bases). The CDR3 is made up of 13 amino acids. Trimming stripped 2 bases from V and 6 bases from J, with 14 bases between. Germline V gene lookup returns CDR1 GTSNPN and CDR2 SVGIG (reference sequence). In DNA form, the CDR3 reads TGTGCCTGGAGTAGTGGTAGCGACGCCGAGCAGTACTTC. Translation: CAWSSGSDAEQYF.

The chain links TRBV30 to TRBJ2-7; D is perhaps TRBD1 (5 bases). In germline, CDR1 is GTSNPN, CDR2 SVGIG (reference sequence). This CDR3 region has 14 residues. V was shortened by 0 bases and J by 2 bases, with 11 bases between the two germline ends. DNA of the CDR3: TGTGCCTGGAGTGTAGACAGCCGGGCCTACGAGCAGTACTTC. The encoded protein is CAWSVDSRAYEQYF. The entire variable domain, with the rest obtained from reference TRBV30 and TRBJ2-7, is as follows: SQTIHQWPATLVQPVGSPLSLECTVEGTSNPNLYWYRQAAGRGLQLLFYSVGIGQISSEVPQNLSASRPQDRQFILSSKKLLLSDSGFYLCAWSVDSRAYEQYFGPGTRLTVT.

CDR3 in amino acids: CASSRTSGNYNEQFF. As DNA, the CDR3 is TGTGCCAGCAGCCGGACTAGCGGGAACTACAATGAGCAGTTCTTC. The chain couples TRBV6-5 to TRBJ2-1, with 12 nucleotides matching TRBD2. Germline trimming cut 6 bases from V and 3 bases from J; bases unmatched to any gene: 3. The germline V gene encodes CDR1 MNHEY and CDR2 SVGAGI. The CDR3 is made up of 15 amino acids.

This chain joins TRBV11-3 and TRBJ2-5; D remains ambiguous. Trimming left V 0 bases short and J 1 base short, with 6 bases between. The CDR3 has 14 amino acids. Per the germline V gene, CDR1 is SGHNT and CDR2 is YENEEA. The CDR3 region is CASSLEPGQETQYF. Here the CDR3 DNA reads TGTGCCAGCAGCTTAGAACCGGGCCAAGAGACCCAGTACTTC.

The chain links TRBV4-3 to TRBJ2-1; D remains unclear. This CDR3 contains 16 residues. The V gene's germline CDR1 is LGHNA and CDR2 YSLEER. Trimming took 4 bases from V and 0 from J, leaving 13 bases between them. Here the CDR3 reads CASSRSQPSSYNEQFF. In nucleotides, the CDR3 is TGCGCCAGCAGCCGGTCACAGCCGAGCTCCTACAATGAGCAGTTCTTC.

The rearrangement links TRBV7-9 to TRBJ1-1; D is unresolved. The germline V gene has CDR1 SEHNR and CDR2 FQNEAQ (reference sequence). This CDR3 has 19 amino acids. V gave up 5 bases and J gave up 7 bases, with 32 bases separating them. In nucleotides, the CDR3 is TGTGCCAGCAGCCGACCGGTGGGTGGGAGGGAACGGTACCGTCTTGAAGCTTTCTTT. Translated: CASSRPVGGRERYRLEAFF. The full variable domain, rest sourced from reference TRBV7-9 and TRBJ1-1, is DTGVSQNPRHKITKRGQNVTFRCDPISEHNRLYWYRQTLGQGPEFLTYFQNEAQLEKSRLLSDRFSAERPKGSFSTLEIQRTEQGDSAMYLCASSRPVGGRERYRLEAFFGQGTRLTVV.

The chain uses TRBV11-2 and TRBJ2-2; 10 positions agree with TRBD2. This CDR3 region has 18 residues. The junction had 8 bases not matched to a gene; V was cut back by 0 bases and J by 4 bases. The germline V gene has CDR1 SGHAT and CDR2 FQNNGV. The CDR3 is CASSLEWASGSITGELFF. CDR3 nucleotide sequence: TGTGCCAGCAGCTTAGAATGGGCTAGCGGGAGTATCACCGGGGAGCTGTTTTTT.

This CDR3 is CASSLPRLAHYGYTF. As DNA, the CDR3 is TGTGCCAGCAGCTTACCGAGGCTCGCGCACTATGGCTACACCTTC. The chain couples TRBV7-9 to TRBJ1-2; D ambiguous. V was pared by 2 bases and J by 3 bases, with 13 bases between. The CDR3 loop spans 15 amino acids. Germline lookup yields CDR1 SEHNR and CDR2 FQNEAQ (reference sequence).

The chain links TRBV7-6 to TRBJ1-1; a possible D gene is TRBD1 (5 bases). The CDR3 length is 17 residues. Germline V lookup: CDR1 SGHVS, CDR2 FNYEAQ. V lost 4 bases to trimming and J lost 4 bases, with 22 bases between them. The CDR3 reads CASSSYSGTKGSTEAFF. For the CDR3, the DNA is TGTGCCAGCAGCTCCTATAGCGGGACTAAGGGTAGCACTGAAGCTTTCTTT.

The chain links TRBV27 to TRBJ1-2; D call uncertain. CDR3 size: 13 residues. The V gene lost 6 bases and the J gene lost 4 bases, with 12 bases spanning the gap. Germline V CDR1 and CDR2: MNHEY, SMNVEV (reference sequence). CDR3 region: CASSSNRRYGYTF. The CDR3 nucleotides are TGTGCCAGCAGCAGTAACAGACGCTATGGCTACACCTTC.

This rearrangement joins TRBV29-1 to TRBJ2-3; 10 bases map to TRBD1. The CDR3 is 15 residues long. CDR1 SQVTM and CDR2 ANQGSEA come from the germline V gene. J lost 6 bases, V lost 0 bases, and 6 bases had no gene match. The CDR3 reads CSVEDRTGGVDTQYF. The DNA for the CDR3 is TGCAGCGTTGAAGACCGGACAGGGGGAGTTGATACGCAGTATTTT.

The V call is TRBV7-9, the J call TRBJ2-3; no clear D gene. The ends were cut back, 5 bases at V and 6 bases at J, with 6 bases in the middle. CDR1 is SEHNR and CDR2 is FQNEAQ in the germline V gene (reference sequence). The CDR3 extends over 11 amino acids. Here the CDR3 DNA reads TGTGCCAGCAGCGGAGTGGATACGCAGTATTTT. Protein: CASSGVDTQYF.

The chain joins TRBV7-9 to TRBJ2-7, with TRBD2 matching 9 bases. Per germline, CDR1 SEHNR and CDR2 FQNEAQ (reference sequence). With 1 base clipped from V and 6 bases from J, the junction kept 4 bases outside the gene matches. CDR3 length: 14 amino acids. CDR3 sequence reads: CASSLVAGGAEQYF. The CDR3 DNA is TGTGCCAGCAGCTTAGTTGCGGGAGGGGCCGAGCAGTACTTC.